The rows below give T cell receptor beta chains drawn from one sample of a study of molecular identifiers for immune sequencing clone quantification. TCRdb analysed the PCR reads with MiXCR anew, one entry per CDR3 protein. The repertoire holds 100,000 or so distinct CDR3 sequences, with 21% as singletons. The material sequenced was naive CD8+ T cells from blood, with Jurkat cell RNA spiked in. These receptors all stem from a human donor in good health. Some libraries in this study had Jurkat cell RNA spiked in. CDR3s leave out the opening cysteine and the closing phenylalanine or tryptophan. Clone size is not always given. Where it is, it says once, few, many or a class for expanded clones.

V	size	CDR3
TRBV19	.	ASSIYAGVINERF
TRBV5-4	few	ASRPSSGSYEQY
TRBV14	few	ASSRRRQGYNEQF
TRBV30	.	AWRDRLNQPQH
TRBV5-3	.	ASSFGRSEAF
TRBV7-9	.	ASRDGTSGNNEQF
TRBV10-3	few	AISVGTISTDTQY
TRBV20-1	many	SASTWLEREGQETQY
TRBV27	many	ASSLKWQETQY
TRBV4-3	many	ASSQDYTDTQY
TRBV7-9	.	ASSLAHRDVENYGYT
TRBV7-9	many	ASNMGQGNTGELF
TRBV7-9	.	ASSLGLGGLGTEAF
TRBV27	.	AGSPGTANEQY
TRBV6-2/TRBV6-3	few	ASTIDWGDGELF
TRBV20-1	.	SARGTQGGPYEQY
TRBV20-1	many	SARDLAGANVLT
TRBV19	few	ACSRTSSYNEQF
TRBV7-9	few	ASSQAQSYEQY
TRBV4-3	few	ASSHGVLTDTQY
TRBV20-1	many	SARDGAGYPEAF
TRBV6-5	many	ASSYSRQNEQY
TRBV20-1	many	SATSGMMYEQY
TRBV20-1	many	SATDRERTNTEAF
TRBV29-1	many	SVESYGANVLT
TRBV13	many	ASSLKGLADQETQY
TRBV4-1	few	ASSQGQGVGDTEAF
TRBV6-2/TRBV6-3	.	ASSLLAGGTTDTQY